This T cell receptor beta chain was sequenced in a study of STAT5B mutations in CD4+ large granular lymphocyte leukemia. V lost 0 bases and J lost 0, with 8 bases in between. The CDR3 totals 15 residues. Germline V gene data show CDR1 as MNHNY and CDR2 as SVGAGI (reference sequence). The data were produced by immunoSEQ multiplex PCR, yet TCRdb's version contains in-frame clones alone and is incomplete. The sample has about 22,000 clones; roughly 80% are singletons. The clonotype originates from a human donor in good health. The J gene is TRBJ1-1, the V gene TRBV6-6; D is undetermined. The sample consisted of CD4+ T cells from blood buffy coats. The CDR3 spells CASSYSRSLNTEAFF. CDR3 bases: TGTGCCAGCAGTTACTCTCGCAGCCTGAACACTGAAGCTTTCTTT.